Here is one TCR beta chain with its context. This receptor's antigen is unknown. The input lacks base qualities; no much larger clone sits a single base away. The cohort was made up of 500 to 800 healthy bone marrow donors. At the time of sampling, every cohort member was nominally healthy, though immune exposures that went unrecorded were likely present. The donor was CMV seronegative and belonged to the group of around 400 seronegative cohort members. A peripheral blood sample was collected from each donor, and TCR beta sequencing was performed on peripheral blood mononuclear cells. Genomic DNA was extracted from the blood cell samples with the Qiagen DNeasy Blood Extraction Kit. CDR1 and CDR2, per the germline V gene (reference sequence), are LNHDA and SQIVND. The CDR3 runs 12 amino acids, cysteine and phenylalanine included. Only CDR3 DNA remains: 36 bases, in frame from the first base. V loses 3 bases of germline sequence and J loses 4 bases, and the interval between the two ends is 7 bases.

The source of the sample is a study of cytomegalovirus exposure and HLA in healthy donors listed by TCRdb under 2017. The study in broad terms: An earlier analysis of several hundred of the donors reported approximately 300 Gb of sequence data and 117 million unique TCR beta sequences from 150 million to 200 million T cells. An early release covering roughly 580 HLA-typed donors comprised approximately 300 gigabases of sequencing data and 65 million to 100 million unique TCR sequences. The genetic ancestry cluster associated with self-reported Caucasian donors included roughly four fifths of the roughly 390 genotyped donors. The study aimed to test whether cataloging public T cell receptors could reveal signatures of past pathogen exposure. The T cell repertoires of under 750 subjects were profiled by immunosequencing and related to cytomegalovirus serostatus. Besides the first cohort of some 670 subjects, a separate validation cohort made up of roughly 120 different subjects was used. High-throughput TCR immunosequencing, statistical association of individual TCRs with disease status, and machine learning were combined to predict cytomegalovirus infection status. A later analysis re-analyzed previously published TCR beta repertoires from hundreds of donors and added high-resolution HLA genotyping to study TCR occurrence patterns. Rather than drawing on any new phenotypic data, the later analysis identified candidate immune exposures from TCR beta sequences and the way those sequences occurred across donors. To decide whether each TCR beta V gene segment behaved as functional or pseudogenic, an earlier analysis of over 500 of the donors relied on high-throughput TCR beta sequencing. Alongside the repertoire data, information on donor age, sex, ethnicity and CMV serostatus was compiled. A later genetic analysis used genome-wide SNP genotypes for about 55% of the 666 donors, treating that subset as a discovery cohort. All discovery cohort repertoires had been generated using a single sequencing platform. Class I and class II HLA loci were covered by the typing at four-digit resolution. The number of typed donors differed by locus: roughly 629-630 for A, B, C, DRB1 and DQB1; 500 to 550 for DQA1; roughly 600 for DPA1; and about 470 for DPB1. Roughly 5 DR-DQ haplotypes were handled as single units for association and clustering, since linkage in the cohort was strong. Among around 400 genotyped donors of the cohort, an average of around 250,000 unique TCR beta nucleotide sequences was sequenced per donor, of which about 19% were non-productive. Summary of the overall study and its limitations: Only TCR beta chains were sequenced in this cohort, and the absence of alpha or paired-chain data limited detectable features. A later genetic analysis reported fewer N-insertions in productive TCRs among donors in an Asian-associated ancestry cluster than the roughly 640-donor mean. Cytomegalovirus status was reported to be diagnosed by the classifier with high specificity and sensitivity in both the original and validation cohorts. About 17 rarely observed V segments, including chromosome 9 orphons, were excluded from the earlier analysis of just under 600 of the donors because counts were too low. In a later analysis, the rate of TCR association differed among HLA loci, with DRB1 alleles having the most associated TCRs and HLA-C alleles having the fewest. A later genetic analysis associated a missense DCLRE1C variant with V-gene and J-gene trimming of TCR beta chains, and an independent cohort replicated the association. Roughly uniform sequencing depth across donors was assumed in presence/absence analyses, although this assumption may not hold. A later analysis found that most CMV-associated TCR beta chains appeared HLA-restricted, with HLA associations seemingly driven largely by CMV exposure. Immune exposure information for the cohort was limited to CMV serostatus. A few of the identified cytomegalovirus-associated TCR beta chains were confirmed in vitro to be specific for cytomegalovirus antigens. In a later analysis, around 17,000 TCR beta sequences were associated with specific HLA alleles at a false discovery rate of 0.05. Correlated functional status among segregating V segments might reflect linkage disequilibrium, but an unknown experimental factor could not be ruled out. A further reported finding was that TCR beta sequences accurately predicted the HLA-A and HLA-B alleles for most subjects in the first cohort. Strong co-occurrence of HLA alleles, especially DR and DQ, made assigning TCR associations to individual alleles difficult. The study listed 170 or so TCR beta chains as associated with cytomegalovirus. In a later analysis, several top co-occurrence clusters were reported to appear linked to parvovirus B19, influenza, CMV and Epstein-Barr virus. Some IMGT-functional V segments, including TRBV6-2 and TRBV6-3, could not be distinguished by the 87-base-pair reads and were therefore excluded. In an earlier analysis of roughly 560 of the donors, most TCR beta V segments were observed in productive rearrangements about 87% or about 30% of the time, broadly matching IMGT annotations. In a later analysis, HLA-associated TCR beta chains showed more clonal expansion and lower generation probabilities than non-associated chains that were equally common. The authors suggested that the approach could potentially be generalized to other disease states and immunological phenotypes. A cluster of highly shared sequence variants was judged likely to represent a technical artifact of the sequencing pipeline. Because some donors lacked HLA typing at each locus, the association tests relied only on the typed subset. Across donors, most TCR sequences were observed very rarely, whereas some public TCRs were present in many individuals.

The method was the immunoSEQ multiplex PCR assay. A mixture of 60 forward primers for TCR Vbeta segments and 13 reverse primers for TCR Jbeta segments was used in the multiplex PCR. The CDR3 region of rearranged TCR beta genes was amplified from genomic DNA by a multiplex PCR assay. On the Illumina HiSeq System, the amplified TCR beta libraries were sequenced as 87-base-pair reads. As for the original processing: In a later analysis, tens of millions of unique TCR beta chains were counted across the 666 repertoires, and roughly 11 million of these chains were shared by at least two donors. To remove PCR and sequencing errors, raw reads were error-corrected and collapsed into unique sequences using a nearest-neighbor algorithm that merged closely related sequences. To assign V, D and J gene segments, CDR3 sequences were aligned to IMGT reference sequences. For a sequence to be retained, a match of at least six nucleotides to both a V gene segment and a J gene segment was required. A rearrangement counted as productive if the CDR3 had no stop codons and remained in frame with V and J, and every other rearrangement counted as non-productive. Following IMGT convention, CDR3 was defined as the stretch from the second conserved V-encoded cysteine up to the conserved J-encoded phenylalanine. The earlier analysis of about 640 of the donors excluded any sequence lacking an unambiguous match to a single V gene segment. In an earlier analysis of a few hundred of the donors, V segments were called functional above 56.7% productive rearrangements and were called segregating when the between-donor standard deviation exceeded 5%. A statistical classification framework was developed to diagnose cytomegalovirus status using the catalog of TCR beta chain sequences. In a later analysis, V and J genes were assigned by comparing TCR nucleotide sequences against IMGT/GENE-DB human TR gene sequences. In a later analysis, CDR3 sequences and most-parsimonious VDJ recombination scenarios were assigned using the TCRdist pipeline. In a later analysis, each TCR beta chain was defined by its CDR3 amino acid sequence together with its V-gene family, and reads lacking a unique V-gene family were excluded. As a way to deal with suspected cross-contamination and a sequencing artifact, a later analysis dropped hundreds of nucleotide sequences that were highly shared and had low generation probability. In a later analysis, a clonal expansion index was calculated for each public chain from normalized within-repertoire ranks of inferred template counts. In a later analysis, generation probabilities were computed with a VDJ recombination model fitted to out-of-frame rearrangements, and the resulting probabilities were checked against IGoR. A later analysis scored TCR-TCR, TCR-HLA and TCR-CMV co-occurrence with hypergeometric tests, applying a repertoire-size bias correction to TCR pairs. A later analysis estimated false discovery rates by permuting HLA or CMV assignments 20 times. In a later analysis, co-occurring TCRs were grouped using DBSCAN, and TCRdist sequence similarity was added for clustering within HLA-allele-positive subsets. Co-occurrence clustering excluded repertoires with fewer than 30,000 or more than 120,000 public chains, plus five with anomalous nucleotide sharing. This immuneACCESS table, as held by TCRdb, lists in-frame sequences with V and J called but not all clones. Of the missing ones, under half trace to an unresolved V gene in checked studies; the others have no known cause. The D gene and trimming were derived from the DNA, and the V and J assignments and clone size from that table. The sample table lists 100,000 or so clones, about 83% of them with a count of one. Of the sample, 5% to 6.5% is held by the ten largest clones.

The specimen was PBMCs. The chain is made from TRBV19 and TRBJ2-7, with the D gene call left open. The sequence was obtained from a man between 18 and 35 years old in good health and CMV-seronegative. The CDR3 protein sequence reads: CASSMSGYEQYF. The DNA sequence reads TGTGCCAGTAGTATGTCCGGGTACGAGCAGTACTTC.